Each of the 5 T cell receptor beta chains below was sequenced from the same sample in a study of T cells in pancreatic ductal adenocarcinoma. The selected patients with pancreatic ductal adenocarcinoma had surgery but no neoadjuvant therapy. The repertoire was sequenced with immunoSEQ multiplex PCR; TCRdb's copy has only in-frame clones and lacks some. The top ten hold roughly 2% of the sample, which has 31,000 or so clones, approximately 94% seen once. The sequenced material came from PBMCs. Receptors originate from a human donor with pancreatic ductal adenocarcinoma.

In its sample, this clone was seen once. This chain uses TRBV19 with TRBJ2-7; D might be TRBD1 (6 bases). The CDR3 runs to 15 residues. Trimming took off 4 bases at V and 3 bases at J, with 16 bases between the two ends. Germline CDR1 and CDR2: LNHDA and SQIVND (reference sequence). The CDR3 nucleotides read TGTGCCAGTAGTACATCGACAGGTGCGTACTACGAGCAGTACTTC. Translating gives CASSTSTGAYYEQYF.

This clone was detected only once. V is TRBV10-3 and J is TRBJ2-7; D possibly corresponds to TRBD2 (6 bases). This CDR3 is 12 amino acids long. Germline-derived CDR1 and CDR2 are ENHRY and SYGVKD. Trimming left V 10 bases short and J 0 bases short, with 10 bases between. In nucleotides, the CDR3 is TGTGCCACTAGCGTCGTCTCCTACGAGCAGTACTTC. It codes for CATSVVSYEQYF.

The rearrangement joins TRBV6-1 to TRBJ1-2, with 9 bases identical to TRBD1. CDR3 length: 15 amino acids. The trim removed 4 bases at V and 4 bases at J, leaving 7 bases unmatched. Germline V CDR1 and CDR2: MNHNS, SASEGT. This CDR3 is CASSATTTGGYGYTF. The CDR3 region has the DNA TGTGCCAGCAGTGCCACGACGACAGGGGGCTATGGCTACACCTTC.

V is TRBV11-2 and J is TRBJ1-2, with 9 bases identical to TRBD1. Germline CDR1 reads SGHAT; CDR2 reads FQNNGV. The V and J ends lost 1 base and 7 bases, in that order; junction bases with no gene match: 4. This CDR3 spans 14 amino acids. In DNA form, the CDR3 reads TGTGCCAGCAGCTTAGTTGGGGACAGGGCTGGCTACACCTTC. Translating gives CASSLVGDRAGYTF.

The CDR3 is CASSPYSGTSNEQFF. Here the CDR3 DNA reads TGTGCCAGCAGCCCCTACTCCGGGACCTCCAATGAGCAGTTCTTC. The chain recombines TRBV11-3 with TRBJ2-1; D may match TRBD1 or TRBD2 (5 bases each). Between the trimmed V and J ends, which lost 5 bases and 6 bases, there was a span of 17 bases. CDR1 is SGHNT, CDR2 YENEEA, per germline. The length of the CDR3 is 15 residues.